Below are 10 T cell receptor beta chains sequenced from a single sample in a study of T cells after yellow fever vaccination. TCRdb re-called the 5' RACE reads with MiXCR, one entry per CDR3 protein. Of 300,000 or so distinct CDR3 sequences listed, 6.8% are singletons. Source: PBMCs, taken 45 days after the first yellow fever vaccination. The source is a man between 18 and 29 years old who received the YFV17D yellow fever vaccine.

In its sample, this clonotype was seen many times. The chain uses TRBV6-2 or TRBV6-3 and TRBJ2-1; D unresolved. The CDR3 sequence is 20 residues long. The V and J ends lost 0 bases and 0 bases respectively, with 21 bases between them. CDR1 MNHEY and CDR2 SVGEGT come from the germline V gene. The CDR3 reads CASSYSIGPSRLSSYNEQFF. DNA for the CDR3: TGTGCCAGCAGTTACTCGATAGGCCCGTCGAGGCTGAGCTCCTACAATGAGCAGTTCTTC.

A word on this clonotype: The germline gene is not matched at one end of the junction; a read error may be the cause. The chain employs TRBV12-5 and TRBJ2-7, with 11 nucleotides matching TRBD2. The germline V gene has CDR1 LGHNT and CDR2 FRNRAP. The CDR3 length is 19 residues. The DNA of the CDR3 is TGTGCTAGTGGTCCACCCGGGGGCCTGACTAGCGGGGTCTCCTACGACCAGTACTTC. Its protein product is CASGPPGGLTSGVSYDQYF.

This clonotype occurred many times. This chain joins TRBV2 and TRBJ2-5, with TRBD2 as a possible D gene (5 bases). Germline-derived CDR1 and CDR2 are SNHLY and FYNNEI. Trimming shortened V by 2 bases and J by 2 bases, and 9 bases separated the two germline ends. CDR3 length: 14 residues. CDR3 loop: CASSEITSQETQYF. For the CDR3, the DNA is TGTGCCAGCAGTGAAATTACTAGTCAAGAGACCCAGTACTTC.

This chain links TRBV5-1 with TRBJ2-5, with a possible D match to TRBD1 (6 bases). There are 16 residues in the CDR3. The V and J ends lost 3 bases and 4 bases respectively, with 19 bases between them. Germline loops: CDR1 SGHRS, CDR2 YFSETQ. The CDR3 loop reads CASSSGQTGPIETQYF. DNA for the CDR3: TGCGCCAGCAGCTCTGGCCAAACAGGGCCCATAGAGACCCAGTACTTC. Full variable domain (missing parts from reference TRBV5-1 and TRBJ2-5): KAGVTQTPRYLIKTRGQQVTLSCSPISGHRSVSWYQQTPGQGLQFLFEYFSETQRNKGNFPGRFSGRQFSNSRSEMNVSTLELGDSALYLCASSSGQTGPIETQYFGPGTRLLVL.

The genes are TRBV7-2 and TRBJ1-1, with D uncertain. Germline V lookup: CDR1 SGHTA, CDR2 FQGNSA. The V gene lost 1 base and the J gene lost 4 bases, with 10 bases spanning the gap. This CDR3 comprises 14 residues. The CDR3 region has the DNA TGTGCCAGCAGCTTAGTCTGGGAGAGCACTGAAGCTTTCTTT. The encoded protein is CASSLVWESTEAFF.

This clonotype was seen only a few times. Sequence at one end of the junction differs from germline and may be a read error. This chain joins TRBV18 and TRBJ1-2; a weak D match, TRBD1 (6 bases). The CDR3 sequence is 12 residues long. Germline CDR1 KGHSH, CDR2 LQKENI. CDR3: CASSTESGTCAF. For the CDR3, the DNA is TGTGCCAGCTCAACTGAATCGGGGACATGTGCCTTC. Full variable domain (outside the CDR3, taken from reference TRBV18 and TRBJ1-2): NAGVMQNPRHLVRRRGQEARLRCSPMKGHSHVYWYRQLPEEGLKFMVYLQKENIIDESGMPKERFSAEFPKEGPSILRIQQVVRGDSAAYFCASSTESGTCAFGSGTRLTVV.

V gene TRBV27 combines with J gene TRBJ2-1; 11 nucleotides line up with TRBD1. CDR3 length: 19 amino acids. V trimming: 6 bases; J trimming: 2 bases; junction bases outside the gene matches: 15. Looked up from germline, CDR1 is MNHEY and CDR2 is SMNVEV (reference sequence). The CDR3 DNA follows: TGTGCCAGCAGATCCGGGACAGGGGGACTTTGGCAACCCTACAATGAGCAGTTCTTC. Translating gives CASRSGTGGLWQPYNEQFF.

The chain is built from TRBV5-6 and TRBJ1-6; the D is unclear. CDR3 size: 13 residues. V shed 2 bases and J shed 8 bases, with 8 bases lying between them. The V gene's germline CDR1 is SGHDT and CDR2 YYEEEE. This chain's CDR3 is CASSFTGHSPLHF. DNA for the CDR3: TGTGCCAGCAGCTTCACCGGACATTCACCCCTCCACTTT.

This clonotype was seen repeatedly, ten times or more. The chain uses TRBV6-2 or TRBV6-3 and TRBJ2-7; the match to TRBD1 covers 7 bases. CDR3 length: 12 residues. Unmatched junction bases numbered 9, after V lost 10 bases and J lost 6 bases. Per the germline V gene, CDR1 is MNHEY and CDR2 is SVGEGT. CDR3: CATQEAGGEQYV. The CDR3 nucleotides read TGTGCCACCCAGGAGGCAGGGGGCGAGCAGTACGTC.

The chain is built from TRBV5-1 and TRBJ2-7; D unclear. The CDR3 totals 14 residues. V was cut by 0 bases and J by 5 bases, with 12 bases left in between. Germline values: CDR1 SGHRS, CDR2 YFSETQ. The CDR3 DNA sequence: TGCGCCAGCAGCTTGGGTGGTAGCCGCGACGAGCAGTACTTC. Translation gives CASSLGGSRDEQYF.